The entry that follows covers one T cell receptor beta chain sequence. What it recognizes is unknown. This sample is drawn from a study of cytomegalovirus exposure and HLA in healthy donors. Overall study findings and caveats: The authors later linked a missense DCLRE1C variant to TCR beta V- and J-gene trimming.

The PCR used 60 Vbeta and 13 Jbeta primers. Sequenced by immunoSEQ multiplex PCR; TCRdb stores in-frame clones only, minus some. The table records about 190,000 clones, 75% to 90% of them present only once. The CDR3 loop spans 14 amino acids. Germline lookup yields CDR1 WNHNN and CDR2 SYGVQD (reference sequence). Trimming stripped 0 bases from V and 8 bases from J, with 11 bases between. Sequencing used PBMCs. The rearrangement uses TRBV10-1 and TRBJ2-1, with D perhaps matching TRBD2 (5 bases). This TCR was sampled from a man aged 35 to 55 in good health and CMV-seropositive. DNA for the CDR3: TGCGCCAGCAGTGAGTCCGGGGTGGGCGATGAGCAGTTCTTC. Its translation is CASSESGVGDEQFF.